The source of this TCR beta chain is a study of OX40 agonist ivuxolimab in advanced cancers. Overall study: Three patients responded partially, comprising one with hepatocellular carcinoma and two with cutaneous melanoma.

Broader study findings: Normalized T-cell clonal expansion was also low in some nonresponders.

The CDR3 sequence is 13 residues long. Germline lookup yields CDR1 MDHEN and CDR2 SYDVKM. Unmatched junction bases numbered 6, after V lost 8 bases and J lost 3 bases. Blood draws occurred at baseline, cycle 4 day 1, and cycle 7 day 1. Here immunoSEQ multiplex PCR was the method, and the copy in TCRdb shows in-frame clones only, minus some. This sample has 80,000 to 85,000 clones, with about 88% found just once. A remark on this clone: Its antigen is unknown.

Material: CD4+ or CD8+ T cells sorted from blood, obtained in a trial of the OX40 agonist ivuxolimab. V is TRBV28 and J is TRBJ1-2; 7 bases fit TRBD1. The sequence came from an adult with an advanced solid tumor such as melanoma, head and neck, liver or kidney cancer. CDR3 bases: TGTGCCAGCCAGGGGGGTAATGACTATGGCTACACCTTC. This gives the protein CASQGGNDYGYTF.